Described below is a single T cell receptor (beta chain) sequence and its context. These data are taken from a study of technical replicates of blood from a handful of donors. Some clones are missing from TCRdb's copy, which holds only in-frame ones; the method was immunoSEQ multiplex PCR. Of fewer than 90,000 clones listed, around 94% are singletons. CDR3 length equals 15 residues. V gave up 6 bases and J gave up 1 base; unmatched junction bases: 4. Germline CDR1 and CDR2: MDHEN and SYDVKM. This clonotype originated in a human donor in good health. The rearrangement links TRBV28 to TRBJ1-5; 9 bases agree with TRBD1. The sequencing sample was made of T cells isolated from PBMCs. In DNA, the CDR3 is TGTGCCAGCAGCTGGACAGGGGTGAGCAATCAGCCCCAGCATTTT. This sequence encodes CASSWTGVSNQPQHF.